The entry below gives a single T cell receptor beta chain sequence along with its context. As yet, its antigen is unknown. Sequencing of the DNA from cultured CD4+ T cells was carried out with the Oncomine TCR Beta short-read assay. TCRdb called the PCR reads again in MiXCR, with one record for every CDR3 protein. Among around 15,000 distinct CDR3 sequences, about 54% were seen once, and the ten largest hold around 16%. This sample was taken from a study of vaccination and CD4 T cells after COVID-19. Study-wide context: Post-vaccine specimens were obtained a median 72 days after dose two (range 14 to 241).

Trimming took off 3 bases at V and 6 bases at J, with 14 bases between the two ends. CDR1 is MNHNS, CDR2 SASEGT, per germline. The CDR3 consists of 14 residues. The treatment denotes: roughly 11-day PBMC culture with coronavirus spike peptide pools or control peptides (ViraFEST assay). The J gene is TRBJ1-1, the V gene TRBV6-1; a weak D match, TRBD1 (5 bases). This sequence was found in a human donor who had recovered from COVID-19. The specimen was CD4+ T cells from blood, cultured in vitro. The CDR3 sequence is CASSDFGLRAEAFF. In DNA, the CDR3 is TGTGCCAGCAGTGATTTCGGCCTCAGGGCTGAAGCTTTCTTT.